Sequencing of this T cell receptor (beta chain) was carried out in a study of blood T cell repertoires in COVID-19. Study information: T cells, B-cell-depleted T cells, or PBMCs supplied cDNA or gDNA.

The CDR3 spans 15 residues. Germline CDR1 and CDR2: MNHEY and SVGAGI. After removal of 8 bases from V and 6 bases from J, the junction contained 13 bases not matched to a gene. In the original workflow: Quantification of nucleated cells was approximated via reference gene primer amplification. Sequenced by immunoSEQ multiplex PCR; TCRdb stores in-frame clones only, minus some. That table furnishes V, J and clone size, whereas the DNA furnished D and trimming. Of about 44,000 clones in the sample, 82% were seen once. This receptor was identified in a woman between 65 and 79 years old with acute or convalescent COVID-19. The chain carries TRBV6-5 and TRBJ2-7; 10 bases line up with TRBD2. What was sequenced was peripheral blood. CDR3 residues: CASQPWTSGLREQYF. CDR3 DNA: TGTGCCAGCCAACCTTGGACTAGCGGCCTTCGCGAGCAGTACTTC.